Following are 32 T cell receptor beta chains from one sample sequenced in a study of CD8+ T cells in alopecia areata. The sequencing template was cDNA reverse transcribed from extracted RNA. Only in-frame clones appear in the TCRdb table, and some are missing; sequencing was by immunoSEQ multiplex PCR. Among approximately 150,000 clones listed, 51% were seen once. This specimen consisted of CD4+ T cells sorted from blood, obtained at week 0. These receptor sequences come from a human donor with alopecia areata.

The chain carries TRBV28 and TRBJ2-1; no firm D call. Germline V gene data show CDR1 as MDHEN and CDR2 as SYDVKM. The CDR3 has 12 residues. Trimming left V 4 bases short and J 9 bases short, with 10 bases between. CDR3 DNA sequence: TGTGCCAGCAGTTCTCGCCCTGGTGAGCAGTTCTTC. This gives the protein CASSSRPGEQFF.

CDR3 coding DNA: TGTGCCAGCAGCTTAAAATCCGAGAATAGCAATCAGCCCCAGCATTTT. Its translation: CASSLKSENSNQPQHF. This chain joins TRBV7-4 and TRBJ1-5; D uncertain. This CDR3 comprises 16 residues. V was shortened by 2 bases and J by 0 bases, with 11 bases between the two germline ends. In germline, CDR1 is SGHVT, CDR2 SQSDAQ.

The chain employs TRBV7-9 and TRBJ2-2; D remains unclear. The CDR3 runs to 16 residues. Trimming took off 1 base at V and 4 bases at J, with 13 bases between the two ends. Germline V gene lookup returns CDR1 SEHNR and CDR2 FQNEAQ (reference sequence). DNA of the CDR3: TGTGCCAGCAGCTTAGAACCAATTACAGCCACCGGGGAGCTGTTTTTT. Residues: CASSLEPITATGELFF.

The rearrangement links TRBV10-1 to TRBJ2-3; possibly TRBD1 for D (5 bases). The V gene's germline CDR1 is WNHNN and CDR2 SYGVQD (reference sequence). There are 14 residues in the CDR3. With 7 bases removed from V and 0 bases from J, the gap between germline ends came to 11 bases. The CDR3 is CASTADTSTDTQYF. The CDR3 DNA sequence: TGCGCCAGCACTGCGGACACTAGCACAGATACGCAGTATTTT.

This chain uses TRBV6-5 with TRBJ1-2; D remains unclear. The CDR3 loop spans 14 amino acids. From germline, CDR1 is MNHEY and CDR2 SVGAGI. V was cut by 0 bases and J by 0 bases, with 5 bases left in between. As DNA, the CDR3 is TGTGCCAGCAGTTACTCAGAGACTAACTATGGCTACACCTTC. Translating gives CASSYSETNYGYTF.

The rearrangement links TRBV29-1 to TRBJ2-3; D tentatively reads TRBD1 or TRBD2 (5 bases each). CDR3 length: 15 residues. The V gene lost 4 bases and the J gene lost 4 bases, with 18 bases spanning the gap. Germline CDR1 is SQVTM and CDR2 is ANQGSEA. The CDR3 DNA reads TGCAGCGTTGGGAATGAGGGAGTGGGGCCAGATACGCAGTATTTT. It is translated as CSVGNEGVGPDTQYF.

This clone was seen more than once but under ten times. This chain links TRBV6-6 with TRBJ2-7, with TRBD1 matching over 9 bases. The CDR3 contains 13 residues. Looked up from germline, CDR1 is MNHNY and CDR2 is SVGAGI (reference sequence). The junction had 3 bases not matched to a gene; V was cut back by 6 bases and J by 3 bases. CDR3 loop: CASSRGQGYEQYF. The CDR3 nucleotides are TGTGCCAGCAGCCGGGGACAGGGCTACGAGCAGTACTTC.

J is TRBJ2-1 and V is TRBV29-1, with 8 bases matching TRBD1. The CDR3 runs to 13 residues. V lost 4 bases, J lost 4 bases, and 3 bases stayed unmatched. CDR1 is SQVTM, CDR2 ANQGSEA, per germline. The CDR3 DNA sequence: TGCAGCGTTGGGACAGGGTCGTACAATGAGCAGTTCTTC. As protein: CSVGTGSYNEQFF.

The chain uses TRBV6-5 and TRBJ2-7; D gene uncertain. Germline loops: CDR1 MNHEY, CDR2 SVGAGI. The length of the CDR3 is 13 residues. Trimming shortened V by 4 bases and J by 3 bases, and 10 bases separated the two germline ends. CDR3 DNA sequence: TGTGCCAGCAGTTCCGGTTATCTCTACGAGCAGTACTTC. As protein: CASSSGYLYEQYF.

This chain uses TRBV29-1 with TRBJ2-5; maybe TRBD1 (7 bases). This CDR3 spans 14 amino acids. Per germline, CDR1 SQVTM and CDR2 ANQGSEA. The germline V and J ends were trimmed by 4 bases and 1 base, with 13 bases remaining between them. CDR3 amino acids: CSVVRDSLQETQYF. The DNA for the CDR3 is TGCAGCGTTGTGCGGGACAGCCTCCAAGAGACCCAGTACTTC. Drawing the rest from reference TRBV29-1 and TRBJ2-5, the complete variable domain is SAVISQKPSRDICQRGTSLTIQCQVDSQVTMMFWYRQQPGQSLTLIATANQGSEATYESGFVIDKFPISRPNLTFSTLTVSNMSPEDSSIYLCSVVRDSLQETQYFGPGTRLLVL.

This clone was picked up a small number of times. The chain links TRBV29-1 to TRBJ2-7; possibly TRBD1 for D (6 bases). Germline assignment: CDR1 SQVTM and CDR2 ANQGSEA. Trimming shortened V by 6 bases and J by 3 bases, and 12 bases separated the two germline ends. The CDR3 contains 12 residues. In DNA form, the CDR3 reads TGCAGCGTCTACCGGGACAACTACGAGCAGTACTTC. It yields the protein CSVYRDNYEQYF.

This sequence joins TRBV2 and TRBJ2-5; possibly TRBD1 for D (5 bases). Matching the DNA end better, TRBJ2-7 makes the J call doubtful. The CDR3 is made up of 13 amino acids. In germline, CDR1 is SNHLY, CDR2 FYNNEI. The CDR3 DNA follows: TGTGCCAGCAGTCCACGCCAGGGCTACGAGCAGTACTTC. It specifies CASSPRQGYEQYF.

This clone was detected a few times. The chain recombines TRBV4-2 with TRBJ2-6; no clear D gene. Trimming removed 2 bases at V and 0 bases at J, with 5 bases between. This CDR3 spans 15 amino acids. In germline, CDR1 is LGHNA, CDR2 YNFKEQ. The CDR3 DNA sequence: TGTGCCAGCAGCCAAATGAACTCTGGGGCCAACGTCCTGACTTTC. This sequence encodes CASSQMNSGANVLTF.

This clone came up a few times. CDR3 DNA: TGTGCCAGCCGGGACAGTCAGAACACTGAAGCTTTCTTT. Amino acid sequence: CASRDSQNTEAFF. The chain is built from TRBV7-2 and TRBJ1-1, with 7 bases matching TRBD1. The V gene end was trimmed by 8 bases and the J gene end by 1 base; junction bases not matched to a gene: 4. The CDR3 loop spans 13 amino acids. The germline V gene encodes CDR1 SGHTA and CDR2 FQGNSA.

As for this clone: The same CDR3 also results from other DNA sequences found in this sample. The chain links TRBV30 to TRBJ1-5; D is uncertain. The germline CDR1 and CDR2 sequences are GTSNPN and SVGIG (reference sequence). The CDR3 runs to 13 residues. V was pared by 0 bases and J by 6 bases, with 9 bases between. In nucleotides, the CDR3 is TGTGCCTGGAGTGTAAAGGGATCTCAGCCCCAGCATTTT. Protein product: CAWSVKGSQPQHF.

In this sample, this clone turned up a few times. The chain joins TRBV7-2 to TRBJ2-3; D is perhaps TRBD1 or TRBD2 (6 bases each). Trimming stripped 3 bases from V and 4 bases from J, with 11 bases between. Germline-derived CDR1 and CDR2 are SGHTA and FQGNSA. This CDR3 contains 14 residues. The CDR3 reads CASSFDRRADTQYF. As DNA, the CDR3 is TGTGCCAGCAGCTTTGACAGGAGGGCAGATACGCAGTATTTT.

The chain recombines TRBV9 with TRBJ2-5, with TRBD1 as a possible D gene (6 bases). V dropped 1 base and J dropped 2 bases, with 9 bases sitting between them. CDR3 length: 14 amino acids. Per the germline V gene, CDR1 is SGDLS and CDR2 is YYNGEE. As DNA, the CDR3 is TGTGCCAGCAGCGTAAGGGGGAAACAAGAGACCCAGTACTTC. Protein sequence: CASSVRGKQETQYF.

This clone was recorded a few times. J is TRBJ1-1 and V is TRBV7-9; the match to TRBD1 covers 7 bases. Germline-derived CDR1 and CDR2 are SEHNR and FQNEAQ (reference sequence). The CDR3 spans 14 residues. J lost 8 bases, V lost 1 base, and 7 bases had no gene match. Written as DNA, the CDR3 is TGTGCCAGCAGCTTAGGGGAATGGGGACAGGAAGCTTTCTTT. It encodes CASSLGEWGQEAFF.

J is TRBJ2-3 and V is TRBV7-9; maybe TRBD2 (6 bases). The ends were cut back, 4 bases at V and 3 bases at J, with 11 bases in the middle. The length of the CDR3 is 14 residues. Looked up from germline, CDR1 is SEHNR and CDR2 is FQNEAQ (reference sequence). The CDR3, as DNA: TGTGCCAGCAGCTCGGGACTCGGGACAGATACGCAGTATTTT. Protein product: CASSSGLGTDTQYF.

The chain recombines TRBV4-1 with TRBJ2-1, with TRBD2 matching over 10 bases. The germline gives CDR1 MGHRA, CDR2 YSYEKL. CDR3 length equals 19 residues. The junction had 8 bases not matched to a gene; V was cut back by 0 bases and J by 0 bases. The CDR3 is CASSQDPTSGDSSYNEQFF. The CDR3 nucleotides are TGCGCCAGCAGCCAAGATCCCACTAGCGGGGATAGCTCCTACAATGAGCAGTTCTTC.

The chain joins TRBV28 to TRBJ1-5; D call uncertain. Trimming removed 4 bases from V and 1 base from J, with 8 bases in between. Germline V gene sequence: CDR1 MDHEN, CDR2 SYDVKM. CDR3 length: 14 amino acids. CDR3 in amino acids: CASSWPISNQPQHF. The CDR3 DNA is TGTGCCAGCAGTTGGCCCATCAGCAATCAGCCCCAGCATTTT.

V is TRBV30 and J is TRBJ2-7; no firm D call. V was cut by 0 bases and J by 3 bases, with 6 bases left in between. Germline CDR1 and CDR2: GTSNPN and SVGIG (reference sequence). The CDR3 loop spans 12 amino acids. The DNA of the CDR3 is TGTGCCTGGAGTGTACAGAGCTACGAGCAGTACTTC. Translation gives CAWSVQSYEQYF.

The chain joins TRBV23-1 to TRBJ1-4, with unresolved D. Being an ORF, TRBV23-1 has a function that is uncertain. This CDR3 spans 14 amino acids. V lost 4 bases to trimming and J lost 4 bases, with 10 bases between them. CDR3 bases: TGCGCCAGCAGTCTCAGGCAGGATAATGAAAAACTGTTTTTT. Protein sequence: CASSLRQDNEKLFF.

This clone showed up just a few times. The CDR3 loop is CSFGSPDDSEQFF. For the CDR3, the DNA is TGCAGCTTTGGATCACCGGATGATAGTGAGCAGTTCTTC. The rearrangement joins TRBV29-1 to TRBJ2-1; no definite D call. Germline V CDR1 and CDR2: SQVTM, ANQGSEA. Between the trimmed V and J ends, which lost 8 bases and 9 bases, there was a span of 20 bases. The CDR3 covers 13 residues.

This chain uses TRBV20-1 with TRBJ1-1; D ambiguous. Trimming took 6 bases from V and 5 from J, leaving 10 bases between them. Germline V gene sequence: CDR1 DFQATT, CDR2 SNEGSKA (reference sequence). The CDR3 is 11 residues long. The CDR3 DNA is TGCAGTGCGGCCCGGTCGACTGAAGCTTTCTTT. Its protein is CSAARSTEAFF.

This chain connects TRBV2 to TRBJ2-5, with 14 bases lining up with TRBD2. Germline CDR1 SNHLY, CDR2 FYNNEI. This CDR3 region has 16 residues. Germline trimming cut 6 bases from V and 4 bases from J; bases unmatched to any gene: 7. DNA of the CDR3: TGTGCCAGCAGGCCGGGACTAGCGGGAGAGTCAGAGACCCAGTACTTC. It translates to CASRPGLAGESETQYF. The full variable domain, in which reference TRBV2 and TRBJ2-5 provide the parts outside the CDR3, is EPEVTQTPSHQVTQMGQEVILRCVPISNHLYFYWYRQILGQKVEFLVSFYNNEISEKSEIFDDQFSVERPDGSNFTLKIRSTKLEDSAMYFCASRPGLAGESETQYFGPGTRLLVL.

The CDR3 sequence: CSVGSGQTPLYTF. The CDR3 bases are TGCAGCGTTGGATCAGGGCAAACCCCACTCTACACCTTC. The genes are TRBV29-1 and TRBJ1-2, with a tentative D call TRBD1 (5 bases). CDR3 length: 13 residues. Germline CDR1 and CDR2: SQVTM and ANQGSEA. V was pared by 4 bases and J by 10 bases, with 19 bases between.

DNA of the CDR3: TGTGCCAGCAGCAGACTAGCGGGAGCGACCTACGAGCAGTACTTC. This sequence encodes CASSRLAGATYEQYF. This chain joins TRBV6-5 and TRBJ2-7; the match to TRBD2 covers 12 bases. The germline V gene has CDR1 MNHEY and CDR2 SVGAGI. The V and J ends lost 6 bases and 2 bases, in that order; junction bases with no gene match: 5. This CDR3 spans 15 amino acids.

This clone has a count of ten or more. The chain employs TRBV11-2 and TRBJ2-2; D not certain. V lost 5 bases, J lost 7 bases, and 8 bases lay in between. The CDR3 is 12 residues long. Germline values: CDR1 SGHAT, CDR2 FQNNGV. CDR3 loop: CASSSPGGELFF. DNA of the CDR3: TGTGCCAGCAGCAGCCCGGGCGGGGAGCTGTTTTTT.

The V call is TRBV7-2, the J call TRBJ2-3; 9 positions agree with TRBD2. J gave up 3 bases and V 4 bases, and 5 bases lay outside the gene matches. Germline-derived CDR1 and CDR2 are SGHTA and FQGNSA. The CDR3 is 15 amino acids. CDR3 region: CASSSGGRVTDTQYF. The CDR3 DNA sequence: TGTGCCAGCAGCTCGGGCGGGAGGGTGACAGATACGCAGTATTTT.

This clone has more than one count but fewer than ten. The CDR3 DNA sequence: TGCAGCGTACTGCCGGGGGGGAACACCGGGGAGCTGTTTTTT. Amino acid sequence: CSVLPGGNTGELFF. V gene TRBV29-1 combines with J gene TRBJ2-2, with 7 bases aligning to TRBD2. The CDR3 is 14 residues long. Germline V lookup: CDR1 SQVTM, CDR2 ANQGSEA. The J segment lost 1 base and the V segment lost 6 bases, leaving 5 bases of the junction unmatched.

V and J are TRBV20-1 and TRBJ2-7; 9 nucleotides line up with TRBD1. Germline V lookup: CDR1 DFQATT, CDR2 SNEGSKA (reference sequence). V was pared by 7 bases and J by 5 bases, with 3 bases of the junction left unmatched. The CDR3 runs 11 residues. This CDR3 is CSGTGAHEQYF. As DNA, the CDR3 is TGCAGTGGGACAGGGGCCCACGAGCAGTACTTC.